This T cell receptor beta chain stems from a study of a mutant IDH1 vaccine in newly diagnosed glioma. Study-level background: Treated patients had a mean age of approximately 40 years and a sex split that was around 60% male and around 38% female. Overall study findings and caveats: A vaccine-induced immune response developed in roughly 93% of the patients.

TCRdb's table, derived via immunoSEQ multiplex PCR, lists solely in-frame clones and lacks some. The sample shows roughly 35,000 clones, around nine tenths of them seen only once. Stated time point: baseline, week 1 (first vaccination visit). Treatment indicated: pre-vaccination baseline after standard-of-care therapy. CDR1 and CDR2 (germline): KGHSH, LQKENI. The CDR3 is made up of 16 amino acids. Between the trimmed V and J ends, which lost 0 bases and 1 base, there was a span of 9 bases. In regard to this clone: Its cognate antigen is unknown.

This receptor was obtained from a woman aged 40 to 50 with glioma. This specimen consisted of PBMCs, obtained from a glioma patient treated with radiotherapy, temozolomide or both. The rearrangement joins TRBV18 to TRBJ2-2; no reliable D call. For the CDR3, the DNA is TGTGCCAGCTCACCACCGAATGGTATGAACACCGGGGAGCTGTTTTTT. This codes for CASSPPNGMNTGELFF.